The clone carrying this T cell receptor (beta chain) was detected a few times. Its antigen is unidentified. The data were obtained in a study of T cell responses to AZD1222 COVID-19 vaccine. Study outcomes and limitations: Spike-specific TCRs gained breadth and depth after people received two AZD1222 doses.

Assay: immunoSEQ multiplex PCR; the TCRdb copy retains only in-frame clones and omits some. The sample records 150,000 to 200,000 clones, 90% to 95% being singletons. This receptor was taken from an adult who received the AZD1222 COVID-19 vaccine. The sample was peripheral blood, taken 28 days after the second AZD1222 dose.

CDR3 residues: CASSLTGGQGYGYTF. The CDR3 DNA follows: TGTGCCAGCAGTTTAACAGGGGGACAGGGCTATGGCTACACCTTC. The chain links TRBV6-5 to TRBJ1-2; 9 bases align to TRBD1. This CDR3 is built from 15 residues. The J segment lost 4 bases and the V segment lost 4 bases, leaving 7 bases of the junction unmatched. Germline assignment: CDR1 MNHEY and CDR2 SVGAGI.